The T cell receptor (beta chain) under discussion was sequenced for a study of blood T cell repertoires in COVID-19. Study-level information: Sites across the United States, Italy and Spain contributed samples from acute and convalescent COVID-19.

The CDR3 runs to 15 residues. The germline V gene has CDR1 MDHEN and CDR2 SYDVKM. Unmatched junction bases numbered 5, after V lost 2 bases and J lost 5 bases. Produced via immunoSEQ multiplex PCR; TCRdb's table is partial and in-frame only. Here the sample spans 120,000 to 150,000 clones, about 74% being singletons. This TCR was sampled from a man over 45 with acute or convalescent COVID-19. The J gene is TRBJ2-2, the V gene TRBV28, with 7 bases matching TRBD1. The material sequenced was peripheral blood. DNA for the CDR3: TGTGCCAGCAGTTTAAGGGGGCTGGGGACCGGGGAGCTGTTTTTT. Its protein is CASSLRGLGTGELFF.